This T cell receptor beta chain was sequenced during a study of T cell responses to AZD1222 COVID-19 vaccine. Unmatched junction bases numbered 7, after V lost 6 bases and J lost 11 bases. The CDR3 covers 13 residues. Clones were read by immunoSEQ multiplex PCR, and TCRdb kept only the in-frame ones, dropping some. In the table there are under 80,000 clones, around 84% of which are singletons. The chain couples TRBV12-3 or TRBV12-4 to TRBJ1-6; 7 bases agree with TRBD1. Sequenced here: peripheral blood, sampled on day 0 of AZD1222 vaccination. This clonotype was obtained from an adult in good health. This CDR3 is CASSRGGQTPLHF. The CDR3 coding sequence is TGTGCCAGCAGCCGAGGGGGCCAGACACCCCTCCACTTT.